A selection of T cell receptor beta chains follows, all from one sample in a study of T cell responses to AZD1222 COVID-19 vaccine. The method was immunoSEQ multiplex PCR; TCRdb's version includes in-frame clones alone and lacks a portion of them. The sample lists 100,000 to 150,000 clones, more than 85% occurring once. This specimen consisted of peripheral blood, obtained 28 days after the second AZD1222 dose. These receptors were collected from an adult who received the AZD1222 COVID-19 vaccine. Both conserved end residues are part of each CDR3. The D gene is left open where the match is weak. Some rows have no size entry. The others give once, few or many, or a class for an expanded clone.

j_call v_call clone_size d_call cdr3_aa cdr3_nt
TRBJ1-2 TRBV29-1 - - CSVVKVRNYGYTF TGCAGCGTTGTCAAGGTTCGGAACTATGGCTACACCTTC
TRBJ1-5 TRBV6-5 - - CASSLQVSDQPQHF TGTGCCAGCAGCCTACAGGTCTCCGATCAGCCCCAGCATTTT
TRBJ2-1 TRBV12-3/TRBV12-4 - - CASSYGTEQFF TGTGCCAGCAGCTATGGGACAGAGCAGTTCTTC
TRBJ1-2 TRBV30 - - CAWSSETGGYGYTF TGTGCCTGGAGTTCTGAGACGGGAGGGTATGGCTACACCTTC
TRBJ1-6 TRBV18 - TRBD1 CASSRTGDNSPLHF TGTGCCAGCTCGCGGACAGGGGACAATTCACCCCTCCACTTT
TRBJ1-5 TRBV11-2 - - CASSLGRGNQPQHF TGTGCCAGCAGCTTGGGCAGGGGCAATCAGCCCCAGCATTTT
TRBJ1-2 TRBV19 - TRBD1 CASSMWSGGSYGYTF TGTGCCAGTAGTATGTGGTCAGGGGGCAGCTATGGCTACACCTTC
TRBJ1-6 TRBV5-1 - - CASSLDDSSYNSPLHF TGCGCCAGCAGTCTTGATGACAGCTCCTATAATTCACCCCTCCACTTT
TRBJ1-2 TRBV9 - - CASSVEQGFGYTF TGTGCCAGCAGCGTTGAACAGGGTTTTGGCTACACCTTC
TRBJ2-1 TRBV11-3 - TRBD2 CASILDPLAGVNEQFF TGTGCCAGCATCCTAGACCCTCTAGCGGGGGTCAATGAGCAGTTCTTC
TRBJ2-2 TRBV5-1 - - CASSPEGQNTGELFF TGCGCCAGCAGCCCCGAAGGACAGAACACCGGGGAGCTGTTTTTT
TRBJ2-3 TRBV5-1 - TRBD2 CASSLGSSGSTDTQYF TGCGCCAGCAGCTTGGGGTCTAGCGGTAGCACAGATACGCAGTATTTT
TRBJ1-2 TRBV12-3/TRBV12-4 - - CASSRTPNYGYTF TGTGCCAGCAGTAGGACTCCGAACTATGGCTACACCTTC
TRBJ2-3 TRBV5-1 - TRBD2 CASSPIGLAGGRTDTQYF TGCGCCAGCAGCCCAATCGGACTAGCGGGAGGGAGGACAGATACGCAGTATTTT
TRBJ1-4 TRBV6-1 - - CASSDVQGTNEKLFF TGTGCCAGCAGTGACGTTCAGGGAACTAATGAAAAACTGTTTTTT
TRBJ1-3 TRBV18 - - CASSESRASGNTIYF TGTGCCAGCTCCGAGTCCAGGGCCTCTGGAAACACCATATATTTT
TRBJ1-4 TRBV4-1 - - CASSQVGATNEKLFF TGCGCCAGCAGCCAAGTGGGCGCAACTAATGAAAAACTGTTTTTT
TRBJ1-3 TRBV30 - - CAWRPGVLSLIANTIYF TGTGCCTGGAGGCCGGGGGTCCTGTCTCTCATTGCAAACACCATATATTTT
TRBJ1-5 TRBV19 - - CASSNPPAVWPQHF TGTGCCAGTAGTAACCCTCCAGCGGTCTGGCCCCAGCATTTT
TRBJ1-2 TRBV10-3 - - CAISESQGKGYGYTF TGTGCCATCAGTGAGTCCCAGGGGAAGGGCTATGGCTACACCTTC
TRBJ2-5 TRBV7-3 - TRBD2 CASSLMGLVSETQYF TGTGCCAGCAGCTTAATGGGACTAGTATCCGAGACCCAGTACTTC
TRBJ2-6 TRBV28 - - CASNQGHLSGANVLTF TGTGCCAGCAACCAGGGCCACCTCTCTGGGGCCAACGTCCTGACTTTC
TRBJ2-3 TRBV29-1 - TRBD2 CSTYSGSWNTQYF TGCAGCACATATAGCGGGAGTTGGAATACGCAGTATTTT
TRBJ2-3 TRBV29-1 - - CSGGGGNTDTQYF TGCAGCGGGGGTGGGGGTAACACAGATACGCAGTATTTT
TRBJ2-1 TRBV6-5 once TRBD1 CASSTTGAPGEQFF TGTGCCAGCAGTACGACAGGGGCCCCGGGAGAGCAGTTCTTC
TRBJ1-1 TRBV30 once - CAWTIGGPHTEAFF TGTGCCTGGACGATAGGGGGGCCCCACACTGAAGCTTTCTTT
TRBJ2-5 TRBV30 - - CAWSVLQYQETQYF TGTGCCTGGAGTGTGCTACAGTACCAAGAGACCCAGTACTTC
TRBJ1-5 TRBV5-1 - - CASSLWGRANQPQHF TGCGCCAGCAGCTTGTGGGGCAGGGCGAATCAGCCCCAGCATTTT
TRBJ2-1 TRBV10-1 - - CASSDLFGDPYNEQFF TGCGCCAGCAGCGACCTCTTCGGGGATCCCTACAATGAGCAGTTCTTC
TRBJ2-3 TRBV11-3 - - CASSLSLVTDTQYF TGTGCCAGCAGCTTATCGCTAGTTACAGATACGCAGTATTTT
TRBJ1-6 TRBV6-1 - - CASSESGGFNSPLHF TGTGCCAGCAGTGAATCGGGGGGTTTTAATTCACCCCTCCACTTT
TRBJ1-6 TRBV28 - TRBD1 CASSPPQGVNSPLHF TGTGCCAGCAGTCCCCCTCAGGGGGTAAATTCACCCCTCCACTTT
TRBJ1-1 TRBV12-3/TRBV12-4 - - CASQRGIEAFF TGTGCCAGCCAACGGGGGATCGAAGCTTTCTTT
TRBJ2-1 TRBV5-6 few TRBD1 CASGGQSNEQFF TGTGCCAGCGGGGGACAGAGCAATGAGCAGTTCTTC
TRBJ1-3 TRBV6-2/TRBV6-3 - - CASSYPPGFHSGNTIYF TGTGCCAGCAGTTACCCGCCGGGATTCCACTCTGGAAACACCATATATTTT
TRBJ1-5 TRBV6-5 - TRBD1 CASSLGQVNQPQHF TGTGCCAGCAGTCTGGGACAGGTGAATCAGCCCCAGCATTTT
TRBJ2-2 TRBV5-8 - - CASSFAGQPVMNTGELFF TGTGCCAGCAGCTTTGCGGGACAGCCAGTTATGAACACCGGGGAGCTGTTTTTT
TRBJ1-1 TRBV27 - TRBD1 CASSLQGANTEAFF TGTGCCAGCAGCCTCCAGGGGGCTAACACTGAAGCTTTCTTT
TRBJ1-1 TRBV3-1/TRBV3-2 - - CASSQEALNTEAFF TGTGCCAGCAGCCAAGAAGCCCTAAACACTGAAGCTTTCTTT
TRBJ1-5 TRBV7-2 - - CASSLGDRNQPQHF TGTGCCAGCAGCTTAGGGGATAGAAATCAGCCCCAGCATTTT